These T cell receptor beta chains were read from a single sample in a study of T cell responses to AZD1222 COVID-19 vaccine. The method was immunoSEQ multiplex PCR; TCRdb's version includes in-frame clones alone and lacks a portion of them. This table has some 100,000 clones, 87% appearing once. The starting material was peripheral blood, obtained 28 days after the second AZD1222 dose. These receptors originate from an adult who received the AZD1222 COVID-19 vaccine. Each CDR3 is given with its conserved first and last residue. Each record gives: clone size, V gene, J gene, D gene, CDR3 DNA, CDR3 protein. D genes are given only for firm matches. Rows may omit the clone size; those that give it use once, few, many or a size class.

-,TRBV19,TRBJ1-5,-,TGTGCCAGTAGTAACAGACAGCTCAACCTTTATCAGCCCCAGCATTTT,CASSNRQLNLYQPQHF
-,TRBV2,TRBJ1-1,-,TGTGCCAGCAACAAGCGGAACACTGAAGCTTTCTTT,CASNKRNTEAFF
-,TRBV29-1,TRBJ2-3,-,TGCAGCGTCGTCCCAGGGACCACAGATACGCAGTATTTT,CSVVPGTTDTQYF
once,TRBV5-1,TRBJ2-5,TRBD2,TGCGCCAGCAGCTTAGGGACTAGCGGGGGCCCGGTCCAAGAGACCCAGTACTTC,CASSLGTSGGPVQETQYF
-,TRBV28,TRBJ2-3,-,TGTGCCAGCAGTCAAATCGGAGGGTGGGGAGATACGCAGTATTTT,CASSQIGGWGDTQYF
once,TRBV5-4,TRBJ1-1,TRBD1,TGTGCCAGCAGCGTGGGACAGGGGAACACTGAAGCTTTCTTT,CASSVGQGNTEAFF
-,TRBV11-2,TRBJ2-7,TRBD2,TGTGCCAGCAGCTCGTTACTAGCGGGGGGGCCCTACGAGCAGTACTTC,CASSSLLAGGPYEQYF
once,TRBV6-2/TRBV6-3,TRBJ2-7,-,TGTGCCAGCAGTTACAGGCGGGACTACGAGCAGTACTTC,CASSYRRDYEQYF
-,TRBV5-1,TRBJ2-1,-,TGCGCCAGCAGCTTGGCAGGAGCTGAGCAGTTCTTC,CASSLAGAEQFF
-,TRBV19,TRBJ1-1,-,TGTGCCAGTTCGGACAGAATGAACACTGAAGCTTTCTTT,CASSDRMNTEAFF
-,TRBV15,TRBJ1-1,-,TGTGCCACCAGCATCCCCACGAGGCGGGCGAGCGTGAACACTGAAGCTTTCTTT,CATSIPTRRASVNTEAFF
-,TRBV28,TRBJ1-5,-,TGTGCCAGCAGTTTGGGGGGGGGAAAGCAGCCCCAGCATTTT,CASSLGGGKQPQHF
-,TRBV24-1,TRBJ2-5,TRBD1,TGTGCCACCAGTGACCCAGGGACAGGACAAGAGACCCAGTACTTC,CATSDPGTGQETQYF
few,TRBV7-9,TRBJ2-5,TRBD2,TGTGCCAGCAGCTTACCTTGGCGGCTAGCGGGAGTCCAAGAGACCCAGTACTTC,CASSLPWRLAGVQETQYF
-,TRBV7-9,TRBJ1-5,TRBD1,TGTGCCAGCAGCTTAGGGACCGGGACAGGAGGAAATCAGCCCCAGCATTTT,CASSLGTGTGGNQPQHF
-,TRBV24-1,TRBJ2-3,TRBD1,TGTGCCACCAGTGACCGGGACAGGGGGCAAGATACGCAGTATTTT,CATSDRDRGQDTQYF
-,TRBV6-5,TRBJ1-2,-,TGTGCCAGCATCAATGTCCCGAGCGGCTATGGCTACACCTTC,CASINVPSGYGYTF
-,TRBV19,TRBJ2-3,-,TGTGCCAGTAGTATTTCGCTCTCACAGGGTACTTATACGCAGTATTTT,CASSISLSQGTYTQYF
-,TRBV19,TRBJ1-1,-,TGTGCCAGTAGTATAATCGGGCAAGGGCCGCGGGACACTGAAGCTTTCTTT,CASSIIGQGPRDTEAFF
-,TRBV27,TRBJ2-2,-,TGTGCCAGCAGTTTATCCGGGTGGGACATAGGGACCGGGGAGCTGTTTTTT,CASSLSGWDIGTGELFF
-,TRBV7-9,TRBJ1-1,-,TGTGCCAGCAGCTTAATGGGGCCTGACACTGAAGCTTTCTTT,CASSLMGPDTEAFF
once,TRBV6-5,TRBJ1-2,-,TGTGCCAGCAGTTACGGGCAGTCCCATGGCTACACCTTC,CASSYGQSHGYTF
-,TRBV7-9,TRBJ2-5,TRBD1,TGTGCCAGCAGCTCCTCCTGGACAGGGGGAGAAGAGACCCAGTACTTC,CASSSSWTGGEETQYF
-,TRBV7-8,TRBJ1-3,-,TGTGCCAGCAGCTTAGTACGGGGATCAGGAAACACCATATATTTT,CASSLVRGSGNTIYF
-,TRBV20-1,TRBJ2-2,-,TGCAGTGCTAGTAGGCGAGAGGGGGCCGGGGAGCTGTTTTTT,CSASRREGAGELFF
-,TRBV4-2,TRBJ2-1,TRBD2,TGTGCCAGTCGATTAGCGGGGGCCTACAATGAGCAGTTCTTC,CASRLAGAYNEQFF
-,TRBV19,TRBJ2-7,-,TGTGCCAGTAGTACGACCCCCTCTTACCGGTGGGGCGAGCAGTACTTC,CASSTTPSYRWGEQYF
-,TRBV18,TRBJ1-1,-,TGTGCCAGCTCACTACAGGGCAGAGGCATGAACACTGAAGCTTTCTTT,CASSLQGRGMNTEAFF
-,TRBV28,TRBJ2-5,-,TGTGCCAGCAGATCCTCGGGGGAGACCCAGTACTTC,CASRSSGETQYF
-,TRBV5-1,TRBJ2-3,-,TGCGCCAGCAGCTTGGCGGCGGTTGTCGCTACGCAGTATTTT,CASSLAAVVATQYF
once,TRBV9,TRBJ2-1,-,TGTGCCAGCAGCCCTCCCGGGGTAGCGGTACCCTTGGGGGAGCAGTTCTTC,CASSPPGVAVPLGEQFF
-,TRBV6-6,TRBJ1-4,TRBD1,TGTGCCAGCAGACCCCGGACAGGGCCGGGAGAAAAACTGTTTTTT,CASRPRTGPGEKLFF
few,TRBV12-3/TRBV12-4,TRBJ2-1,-,TGTGCCAGCAGCACCACAAACACGGCGGAGCAGTTCTTC,CASSTTNTAEQFF
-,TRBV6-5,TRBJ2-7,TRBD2,TGTGCCAGCACCACCGGCGGGAGGGACTCCTACGAGCAGTACTTC,CASTTGGRDSYEQYF
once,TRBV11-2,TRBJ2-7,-,TGTGCCAGCAGCTTACAGGGGTACGAGCAGTACTTC,CASSLQGYEQYF
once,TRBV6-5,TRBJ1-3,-,TGTGCCAGCAGGAGGACGGGTTCTGGAAACACCATATATTTT,CASRRTGSGNTIYF
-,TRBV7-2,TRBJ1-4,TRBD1,TGTGCCAGCAGCTTCGGACAGGGAAATGAAAAACTGTTTTTT,CASSFGQGNEKLFF
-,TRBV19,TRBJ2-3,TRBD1,TGTGCCAGTACCGTCGGGACAGGGAAGACAGATACGCAGTATTTT,CASTVGTGKTDTQYF
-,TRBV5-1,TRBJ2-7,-,TGCGCCAGCAGCTTGGGTCAGGTCTCCTACGAGCAGTACTTC,CASSLGQVSYEQYF
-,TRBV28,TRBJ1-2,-,TGTGCCAGCAGTCCGGGAGAGTATGGCTACACCTTC,CASSPGEYGYTF
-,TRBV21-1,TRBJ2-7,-,TGTGCCAGCAGCAGCGGAAGCGGGATCTACGAGCAGTACTTC,CASSSGSGIYEQYF
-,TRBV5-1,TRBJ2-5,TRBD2,TGCGCCAGCAGCTTGGGGACTAGCGGCCAAGAGACCCAGTACTTC,CASSLGTSGQETQYF
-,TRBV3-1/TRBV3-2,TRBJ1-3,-,TGTGCCAGCAGCCTACTAATACACTCTGGAAACACCATATATTTT,CASSLLIHSGNTIYF
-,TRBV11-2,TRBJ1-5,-,TGTGCCAGCAGCTTAGGCAGGGGACGGGGAAATCAGCCCCAGCATTTT,CASSLGRGRGNQPQHF
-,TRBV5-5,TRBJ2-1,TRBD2,TGTGCCAGCAGCTACCAAAAGACTAGCGTAAATGAGCAGTTCTTC,CASSYQKTSVNEQFF
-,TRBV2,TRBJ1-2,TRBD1,TGTGCCACACAGAAGGGACAGGGAGACTATGGCTACACCTTC,CATQKGQGDYGYTF
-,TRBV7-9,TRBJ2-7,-,TGTGCCAGCAGCTTTGGGACAAGCTCCTACGAGCAGTACTTC,CASSFGTSSYEQYF
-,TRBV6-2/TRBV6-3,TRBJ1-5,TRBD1,TGTGCCAGCAGTAGGACAGGGGGCCGTCGTCAGCCCCAGCATTTT,CASSRTGGRRQPQHF
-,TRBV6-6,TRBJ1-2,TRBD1,TGTGCCAGCAGTCCCGGACAGGGCGGCTACACCTTC,CASSPGQGGYTF
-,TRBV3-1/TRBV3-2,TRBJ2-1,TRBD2,TGTGCCAGCAGCCACCAACTAGCGGGGGGACCCTACAATGAGCAGTTCTTC,CASSHQLAGGPYNEQFF
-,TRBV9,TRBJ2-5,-,TGTGCCAGCAGCCCCGGGGCGCTCGAGACCCAGTACTTC,CASSPGALETQYF
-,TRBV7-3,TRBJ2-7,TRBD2,TGTGCCAGCAGCCCGGGGGGTCACTCCTACGAGCAGTACTTC,CASSPGGHSYEQYF
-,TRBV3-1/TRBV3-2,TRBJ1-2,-,TGTGCCAGCAGCCAAGAGGGCAGTAACTATGGCTACACCTTC,CASSQEGSNYGYTF
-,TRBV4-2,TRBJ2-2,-,TGTGCCAGCAGCTGGGGGGCGTCGAACACCGGGGAGCTGTTTTTT,CASSWGASNTGELFF
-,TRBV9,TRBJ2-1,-,TGTGCCAGCAGCGTAAGCACAGGGGGAGGGAAACCCGGGGGTAATGAGCAGTTCTTC,CASSVSTGGGKPGGNEQFF
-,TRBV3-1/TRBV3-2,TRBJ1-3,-,TGTGCCAGCAGCCAAGAAGGGATTACGAACACCATATATTTT,CASSQEGITNTIYF
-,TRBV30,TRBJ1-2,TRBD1,TGTGCCTGGAGCTTGGACAGGCCTCCGAACTATGGCTACACCTTC,CAWSLDRPPNYGYTF
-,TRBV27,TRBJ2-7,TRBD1,TGTGCCAGCAGTTTAGTGGGACAGGGACTTTACGAGCAGTACTTC,CASSLVGQGLYEQYF
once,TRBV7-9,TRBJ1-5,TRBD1,TGTGCCAGCAGCTACTCCGGCAGGGGGCTTCAGCCCCAGCATTTT,CASSYSGRGLQPQHF